These T cell receptor beta chains were read from a single sample in a study of beta chain features in type 1 diabetes. The method was immunoSEQ multiplex PCR; TCRdb's version includes in-frame clones alone and lacks a portion of them. This sample has roughly 140,000 clones, with around 10% found just once. Sequencing used central memory CD4+ T cells from blood. The receptors originated from a man younger than 30 in good health. Each CDR3 is given with its conserved first and last residue. D genes are given only for firm matches. Size tells how often a clone was seen (once, few, many) or the class of an expanded clone, and some rows leave it out.

cdr3_aa	cdr3_nt	v_call	j_call	d_call	clone_size
CASSQVAASGYTDTQYF	TGTGCCAGCAGCCAAGTTGCGGCTAGCGGATACACAGATACGCAGTATTTT	TRBV4-2	TRBJ2-3	TRBD2	NA
CASSQGRQGNSPLHF	TGTGCCAGCAGCCAAGGGAGACAGGGGAATTCACCCCTCCACTTT	TRBV4-2	TRBJ1-6	TRBD1	few
CASSVGAASYNEQFF	TGTGCCAGCAGCGTAGGAGCGGCTTCCTACAATGAGCAGTTCTTC	TRBV9	TRBJ2-1	NA	few
CASSPGTGGRETQYF	TGTGCCAGCTCACCCGGGACAGGGGGCCGGGAGACCCAGTACTTC	TRBV18	TRBJ2-5	TRBD1	NA
CASNWGSNQPQHF	TGTGCCAGCAACTGGGGAAGCAATCAGCCCCAGCATTTT	TRBV6-6	TRBJ1-5	NA	many
CASSQNGNSPLHF	TGTGCCAGCAGCCAGAACGGGAATTCACCCCTCCACTTT	TRBV14	TRBJ1-6	NA	few
CASSTRRNQETQYF	TGTGCCAGCAGTACAAGACGGAACCAAGAGACCCAGTACTTC	TRBV4-2	TRBJ2-5	NA	few
CASSLRRAGDPNEQFF	TGTGCCAGCAGCCTTCGGCGGGCGGGGGATCCCAATGAGCAGTTCTTC	TRBV11-1	TRBJ2-1	TRBD2	few
CASSWRGGTNEKLFF	TGTGCCAGCAGTTGGAGAGGGGGGACGAATGAAAAACTGTTTTTT	TRBV27	TRBJ1-4	NA	many
CASRKTSGSIDTQYF	TGTGCCAGCAGAAAGACTAGCGGGAGCATCGATACGCAGTATTTT	TRBV7-9	TRBJ2-3	TRBD2	few
CASSLQTSGNTGELFF	TGTGCCAGCAGCCTCCAGACTAGCGGGAACACCGGGGAGCTGTTTTTT	TRBV14	TRBJ2-2	TRBD2	medium-sized
CASSPQGHVGNTIYF	TGTGCCAGCAGCCCCCAGGGACACGTTGGAAACACCATATATTTT	TRBV9	TRBJ1-3	NA	few
CASSWTTSGPYNEQFF	TGCGCCAGCAGCTGGACGACTAGCGGTCCTTACAATGAGCAGTTCTTC	TRBV5-1	TRBJ2-1	TRBD2	few
CASIPRVLDTEAFF	TGTGCCAGTATACCCCGGGTTCTGGACACTGAAGCTTTCTTT	TRBV19	TRBJ1-1	NA	NA
CASSSDNTGELFF	TGTGCCAGCAGTAGCGACAACACCGGGGAGCTGTTTTTT	TRBV2	TRBJ2-2	NA	few
CASSLNTNNEQFF	TGTGCCAGCAGCTTAAACACAAACAATGAGCAGTTCTTC	TRBV7-3	TRBJ2-1	NA	few
CASSFGSLRITQYF	TGTGCCAGCAGTTTTGGGTCCCTGAGAATTACCCAGTACTTC	TRBV28	TRBJ2-7	NA	NA
CASSLDQGASYF	TGCGCCAGCAGCTTGGATCAGGGGGCCTCGTACTTC	TRBV5-1	TRBJ2-4	TRBD1	NA
CASSQDRALEQFF	TGCGCCAGCAGCCAAGATAGGGCCCTCGAGCAGTTCTTC	TRBV4-1	TRBJ2-1	NA	many
CASSRQGNYGYTF	TGTGCCAGCAGCCGACAGGGGAACTATGGCTACACCTTC	TRBV4-2	TRBJ1-2	TRBD1	few
CASSLSLARADTQYF	TGCGCCAGCAGCTTGAGCCTAGCGAGGGCAGATACGCAGTATTTT	TRBV5-1	TRBJ2-3	NA	few
CASSPMRSGVTQYF	TGTGCCAGCAGCCCTATGCGGTCCGGAGTTACGCAGTATTTT	TRBV7-2	TRBJ2-3	NA	few
CASSPLGAGANVLTF	TGTGCCAGCAGCCCCCTAGGGGCGGGGGCCAACGTCCTGACTTTC	TRBV27	TRBJ2-6	NA	few
CASSFQNIQYF	TGCGCCAGCAGCTTCCAAAACATTCAGTACTTC	TRBV5-1	TRBJ2-4	NA	few
CASKTNYGYTF	TGTGCCAGCAAAACTAACTATGGCTACACCTTC	TRBV27	TRBJ1-2	NA	once
CASSFGPGSSYEQYF	NA	TRBV5-6	TRBJ2-7	NA	many